What follows are 18 T cell receptor beta chains derived from one specimen sequenced in a study of technical replicates of blood from a few donors. Clones were read by immunoSEQ multiplex PCR, and TCRdb kept only the in-frame ones, dropping some. This table has about 80,000 clones, 95% to 98% appearing once. Sequenced sample: T cells isolated from PBMCs. The receptor source for this set is a human donor in good health.

V is TRBV10-3 and J is TRBJ2-1, with 7 bases aligning to TRBD2. The CDR3 is 13 residues long. The ends lost 5 bases at V and 6 bases at J; junction bases unmatched: 4. Germline V gene lookup returns CDR1 ENHRY and CDR2 SYGVKD. The CDR3: CAISRDYLNEQFF. In nucleotides, the CDR3 is TGTGCCATCAGTAGGGACTACCTCAATGAGCAGTTCTTC.

J is TRBJ2-2 and V is TRBV19, with 10 bases fitting TRBD2. Per germline, CDR1 LNHDA and CDR2 SQIVND (reference sequence). CDR3 size: 16 residues. V was pared by 3 bases and J by 3 bases, with 4 bases of the junction left unmatched. The CDR3 DNA follows: TGTGCCAGTAGTATCCCCACTAGCGGGGACACCGGGGAGCTGTTTTTT. This sequence encodes CASSIPTSGDTGELFF.

The chain carries TRBV5-4 and TRBJ1-5, with 7 bases identical to TRBD1. The CDR3 is 14 amino acids. After removal of 5 bases from V and 2 bases from J, the junction contained 4 bases not matched to a gene. Germline lookup yields CDR1 SGHNT and CDR2 YYREEE (reference sequence). The CDR3 DNA follows: TGTGCCAGCAGTCAAGACAGGGGCAATCAGCCCCAGCATTTT. This translates into CASSQDRGNQPQHF.

This chain joins TRBV5-5 and TRBJ2-7; 9 bases match TRBD1. The germline gives CDR1 SGHKS, CDR2 YYEKEE (reference sequence). The CDR3 length is 18 residues. V gave up 0 bases and J gave up 3 bases; unmatched junction bases: 13. In nucleotides, the CDR3 is TGTGCCAGCAGCTTGGGAATCTCCGGGACAGGGCTTAGCTACGAGCAGTACTTC. It specifies CASSLGISGTGLSYEQYF.

J is TRBJ1-2 and V is TRBV29-1; D perhaps matches TRBD1 (6 bases). Trimming stripped 4 bases from V and 3 bases from J, with 9 bases between. The CDR3 is 12 residues long. The V gene's germline CDR1 is SQVTM and CDR2 ANQGSEA. CDR3 DNA: TGCAGCGTTGCCAGGGGAGACTATGGCTACACCTTC. The encoded protein is CSVARGDYGYTF.

The rearrangement uses TRBV11-2 and TRBJ2-2; D uncertain. The CDR3 runs 17 residues. Germline CDR1 is SGHAT and CDR2 is FQNNGV. V was pared by 5 bases and J by 4 bases, with 20 bases between. CDR3 sequence (DNA): TGTGCCAGCAGCCCCACTTATAGTCGGAGAGTCACCGGGGAGCTGTTTTTT. Translated, it gives CASSPTYSRRVTGELFF.

The chain joins TRBV19 to TRBJ1-1, with a possible D match to TRBD1 (5 bases). The V end was cut by 6 bases, the J end by 0 bases, with 14 bases between. Per the germline V gene, CDR1 is LNHDA and CDR2 is SQIVND (reference sequence). The CDR3 runs 15 residues. The CDR3 protein is CASRKFDSMNTEAFF. CDR3 DNA sequence: TGTGCCAGTAGGAAGTTCGACAGTATGAACACTGAAGCTTTCTTT.

V gene TRBV4-3 combines with J gene TRBJ2-7; D unresolved. This CDR3 has 16 amino acids. The ends were cut back, 6 bases at V and 0 bases at J, with 18 bases in the middle. The germline CDR1 and CDR2 sequences are LGHNA and YSLEER. Here the CDR3 reads CASRPKSKKSSYEQYF. CDR3 nucleotides: TGCGCCAGCAGACCTAAATCCAAAAAGAGCTCCTACGAGCAGTACTTC.

In this sample, this clone turned up once. The rearrangement joins TRBV11-3 to TRBJ2-1, with TRBD1 as a possible D gene (6 bases). The germline V gene has CDR1 SGHNT and CDR2 YENEEA. The CDR3 covers 16 residues. V was shortened by 2 bases and J by 7 bases, with 18 bases between the two germline ends. This CDR3 is CASSLRSQGQGNEQFF. The CDR3 DNA reads as TGTGCCAGCAGCTTACGGTCTCAGGGGCAGGGGAATGAGCAGTTCTTC. Full variable domain (rest looked up from reference TRBV11-3 and TRBJ2-1): EAGVVQSPRYKIIEKKQPVAFWCNPISGHNTLYWYLQNLGQGPELLIRYENEEAVDDSQLPKDRFSAERLKGVDSTLKIQPAELGDSAVYLCASSLRSQGQGNEQFFGPGTRLTVL.

This chain links TRBV28 with TRBJ1-5; D is unclear. V was pared by 7 bases and J by 5 bases, with 12 bases between. The CDR3 runs 13 residues. The germline CDR1 and CDR2 sequences are MDHEN and SYDVKM. The CDR3 DNA reads TGTGCCAGCACTGTGGCAGAACATCAGCCCCAGCATTTT. It codes for CASTVAEHQPQHF.

The V call is TRBV5-1, the J call TRBJ2-7; 8 bases line up with TRBD2. The germline V gene encodes CDR1 SGHRS and CDR2 YFSETQ. Trimming removed 1 base from V and 5 bases from J; junction bases left unmatched: 14. CDR3 length: 17 amino acids. The CDR3 loop is CASSLYLSGRGANEQYF. The CDR3, as DNA: TGCGCCAGCAGCTTGTATCTCTCGGGGCGGGGGGCTAACGAGCAGTACTTC.

The gene calls are TRBV29-1 and TRBJ1-1; the D is unclear. CDR3 size: 14 residues. From germline, CDR1 is SQVTM and CDR2 ANQGSEA. V lost 4 bases, J lost 0 bases, and 12 bases lay in between. The CDR3 nucleotides are TGCAGCGTTGGAGGAGGTAACATGAACACTGAAGCTTTCTTT. It is translated as CSVGGGNMNTEAFF.

The rearrangement links TRBV4-1 to TRBJ2-7; D unclear. CDR1 is MGHRA and CDR2 is YSYEKL in the germline V gene. This CDR3 has 14 amino acids. The V end lost 8 bases, the J end lost 4 bases, and 18 bases lay between the germline ends. The CDR3: CASSLTAYKYEQYF. The CDR3 DNA sequence: TGCGCCAGCTCATTGACTGCATACAAATACGAGCAGTACTTC.

CDR3 sequence: CASSQGRRVASYEQYF. The CDR3 region has the DNA TGCGCCAGCAGCCAAGGGCGGCGGGTAGCGTCCTACGAGCAGTACTTC. The gene calls are TRBV4-1 and TRBJ2-7, with D possibly being TRBD2 (5 bases). The CDR3 is 16 residues long. Trimming took 1 base from V and 1 from J, leaving 14 bases between them. CDR1 is MGHRA and CDR2 is YSYEKL in the germline V gene.

CDR3 amino acids: CASSLRALGSTDTQYF. The CDR3, as DNA: TGTGCCAGCAGCCTCAGGGCCCTGGGGAGCACAGATACGCAGTATTTT. This chain links TRBV9 with TRBJ2-3; a weak D match, TRBD1 (5 bases). Germline-derived CDR1 and CDR2 are SGDLS and YYNGEE. The V end lost 4 bases, the J end lost 0 bases, and 15 bases lay between the germline ends. The CDR3 totals 16 residues. The variable domain in full, with the rest retrieved from reference TRBV9 and TRBJ2-3, is DSGVTQTPKHLITATGQRVTLRCSPRSGDLSVYWYQQSLDQGLQFLIQYYNGEERAKGNILERFSAQQFPDLHSELNLSSLELGDSALYFCASSLRALGSTDTQYFGPGTRLTVL.

The chain joins TRBV30 to TRBJ2-1, with 8 bases matching TRBD2. This CDR3 contains 14 residues. V dropped 2 bases and J dropped 6; count of bases not matched to a gene: 6. Germline lookup yields CDR1 GTSNPN and CDR2 SVGIG (reference sequence). CDR3 region: CAWSSGSNPNEQFF. CDR3 nucleotide sequence: TGTGCCTGGAGTAGCGGGAGTAACCCCAATGAGCAGTTCTTC.

The chain combines TRBV11-1 with TRBJ1-2; tentatively, D is TRBD1 (6 bases). V lost 2 bases to trimming and J lost 2 bases, with 9 bases between them. The CDR3 length is 14 residues. Looked up from germline, CDR1 is SGHAT and CDR2 is FQDESV (reference sequence). The CDR3: CASSLNGQNYGYTF. CDR3 in DNA: TGTGCCAGCAGCTTAAATGGACAGAACTATGGCTACACCTTC.

This chain uses TRBV27 with TRBJ2-1; D call uncertain. CDR1 MNHEY and CDR2 SMNVEV come from the germline V gene (reference sequence). Trimming took off 4 bases at V and 4 bases at J, with 14 bases between the two ends. The CDR3 has 15 residues. This CDR3 reads CASSYVYLSYNEQFF. CDR3 sequence (DNA): TGTGCCAGCAGTTATGTCTACCTATCATACAATGAGCAGTTCTTC.